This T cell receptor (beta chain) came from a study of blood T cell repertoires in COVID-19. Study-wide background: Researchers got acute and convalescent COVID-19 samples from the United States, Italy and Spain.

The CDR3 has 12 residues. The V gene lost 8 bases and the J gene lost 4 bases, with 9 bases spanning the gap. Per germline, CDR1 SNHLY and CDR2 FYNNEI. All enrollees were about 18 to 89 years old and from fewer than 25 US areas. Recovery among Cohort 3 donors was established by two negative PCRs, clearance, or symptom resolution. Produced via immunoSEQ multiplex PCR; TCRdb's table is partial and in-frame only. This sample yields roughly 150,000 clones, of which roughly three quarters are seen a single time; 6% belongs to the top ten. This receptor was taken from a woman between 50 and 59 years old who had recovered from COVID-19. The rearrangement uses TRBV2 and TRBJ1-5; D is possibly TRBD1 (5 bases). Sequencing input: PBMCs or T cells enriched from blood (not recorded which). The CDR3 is CASRGVNQPQHF. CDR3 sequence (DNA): TGTGCCAGCCGGGGGGTAAATCAGCCCCAGCATTTT. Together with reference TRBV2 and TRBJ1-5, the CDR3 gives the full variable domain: EPEVTQTPSHQVTQMGQEVILRCVPISNHLYFYWYRQILGQKVEFLVSFYNNEISEKSEIFDDQFSVERPDGSNFTLKIRSTKLEDSAMYFCASRGVNQPQHFGDGTRLSIL.